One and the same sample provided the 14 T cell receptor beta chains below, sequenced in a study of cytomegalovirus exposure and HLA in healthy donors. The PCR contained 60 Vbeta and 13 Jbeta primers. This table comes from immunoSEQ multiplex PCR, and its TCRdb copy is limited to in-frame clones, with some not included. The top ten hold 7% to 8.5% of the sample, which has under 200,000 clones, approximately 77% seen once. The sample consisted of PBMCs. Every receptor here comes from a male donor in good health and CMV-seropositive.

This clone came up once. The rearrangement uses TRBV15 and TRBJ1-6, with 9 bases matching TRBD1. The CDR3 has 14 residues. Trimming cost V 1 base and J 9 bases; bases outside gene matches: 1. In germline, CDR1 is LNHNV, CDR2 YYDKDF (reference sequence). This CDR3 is CATSRATGGSPLHF. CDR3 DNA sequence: TGTGCCACCAGCAGAGCGACAGGGGGTTCACCCCTCCACTTT.

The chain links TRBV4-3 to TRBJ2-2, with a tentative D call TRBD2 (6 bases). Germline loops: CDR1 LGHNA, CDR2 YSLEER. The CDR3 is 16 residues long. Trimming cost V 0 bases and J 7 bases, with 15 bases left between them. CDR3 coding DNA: TGCGCCAGCAGCCAAGACGTCCAGGGAGGATTCGGGGAGCTGTTTTTT. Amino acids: CASSQDVQGGFGELFF.

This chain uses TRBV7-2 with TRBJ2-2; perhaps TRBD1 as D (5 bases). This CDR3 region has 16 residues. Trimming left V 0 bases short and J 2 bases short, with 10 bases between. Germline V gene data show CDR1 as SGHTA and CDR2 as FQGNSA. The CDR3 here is CASSLAATANTGELFF. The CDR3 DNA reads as TGTGCCAGCAGCTTAGCGGCGACAGCTAACACCGGGGAGCTGTTTTTT.

CDR3 loop: CASRGDLTHGYTF. CDR3 DNA: TGCGCCAGCAGGGGAGACCTAACTCATGGCTACACCTTC. This sequence joins TRBV10-2 and TRBJ1-2; D not certain. V gave up 6 bases and J gave up 6 bases, with 14 bases separating them. CDR3 length equals 13 residues. Germline values: CDR1 WSHSY, CDR2 SAAADI.

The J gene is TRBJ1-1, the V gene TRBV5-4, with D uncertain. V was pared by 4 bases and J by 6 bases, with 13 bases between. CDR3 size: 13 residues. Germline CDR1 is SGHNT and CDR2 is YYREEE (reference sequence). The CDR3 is CASSIPGSAEAFF. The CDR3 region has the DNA TGTGCCAGCAGCATCCCTGGGAGCGCTGAAGCTTTCTTT.

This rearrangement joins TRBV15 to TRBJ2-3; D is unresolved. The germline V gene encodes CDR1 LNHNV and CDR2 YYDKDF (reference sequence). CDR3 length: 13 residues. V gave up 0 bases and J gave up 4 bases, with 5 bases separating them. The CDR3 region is CATSRDGADTQYF. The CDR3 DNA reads TGTGCCACCAGCAGAGATGGAGCAGATACGCAGTATTTT. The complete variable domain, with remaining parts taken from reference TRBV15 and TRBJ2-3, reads DAMVIQNPRYQVTQFGKPVTLSCSQTLNHNVMYWYQQKSSQAPKLLFHYYDKDFNNEADTPDNFQSRRPNTSFCFLDIRSPGLGDTAMYLCATSRDGADTQYFGPGTRLTVL.

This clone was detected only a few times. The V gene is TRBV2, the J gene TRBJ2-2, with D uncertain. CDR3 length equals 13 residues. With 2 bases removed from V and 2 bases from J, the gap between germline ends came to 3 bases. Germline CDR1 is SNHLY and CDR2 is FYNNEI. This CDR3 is CASSEQNTGELFF. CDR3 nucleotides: TGTGCCAGCAGTGAACAAAACACCGGGGAGCTGTTTTTT.

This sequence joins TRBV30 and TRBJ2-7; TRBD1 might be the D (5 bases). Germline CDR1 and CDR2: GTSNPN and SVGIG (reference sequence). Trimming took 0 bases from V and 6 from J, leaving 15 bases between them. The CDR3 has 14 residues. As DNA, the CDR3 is TGTGCCTGGAGTGTAAGCCCCCTTCAGGGCGAGCAGTACTTC. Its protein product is CAWSVSPLQGEQYF.

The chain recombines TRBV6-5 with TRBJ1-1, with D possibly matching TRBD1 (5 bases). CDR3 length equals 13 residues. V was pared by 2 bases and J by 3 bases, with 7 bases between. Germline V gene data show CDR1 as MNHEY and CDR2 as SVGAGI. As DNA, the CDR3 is TGTGCCAGCAGTTACGGGGGGGACACTGAAGCTTTCTTT. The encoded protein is CASSYGGDTEAFF.

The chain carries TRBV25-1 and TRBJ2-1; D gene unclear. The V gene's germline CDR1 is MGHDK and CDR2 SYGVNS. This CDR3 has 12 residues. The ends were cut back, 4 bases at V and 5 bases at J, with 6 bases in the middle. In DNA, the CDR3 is TGTGCCAGCAGTGGATATAACAATGAGCAGTTCTTC. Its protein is CASSGYNNEQFF.

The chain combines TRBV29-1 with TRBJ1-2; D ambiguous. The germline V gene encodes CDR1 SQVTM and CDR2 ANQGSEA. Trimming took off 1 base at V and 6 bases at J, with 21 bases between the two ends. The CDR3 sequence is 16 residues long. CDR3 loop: CSVEAWGGGEGDGYTF. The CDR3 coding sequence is TGCAGCGTTGAAGCCTGGGGAGGTGGGGAAGGCGATGGCTACACCTTC.

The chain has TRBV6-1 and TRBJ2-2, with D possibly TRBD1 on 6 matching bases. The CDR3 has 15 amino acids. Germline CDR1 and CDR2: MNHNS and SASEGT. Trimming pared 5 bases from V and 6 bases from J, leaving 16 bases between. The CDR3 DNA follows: TGTGCCAGCAGTCCAGTAGGGGGAAGTGCCGGGGAGCTGTTTTTT. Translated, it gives CASSPVGGSAGELFF.

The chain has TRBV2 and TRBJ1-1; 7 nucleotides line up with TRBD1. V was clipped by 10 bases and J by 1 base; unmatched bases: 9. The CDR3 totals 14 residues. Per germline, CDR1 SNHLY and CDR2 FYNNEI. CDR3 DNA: TGTGCCACCAAATCCGGGACAGAGAACACTGAAGCTTTCTTT. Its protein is CATKSGTENTEAFF.

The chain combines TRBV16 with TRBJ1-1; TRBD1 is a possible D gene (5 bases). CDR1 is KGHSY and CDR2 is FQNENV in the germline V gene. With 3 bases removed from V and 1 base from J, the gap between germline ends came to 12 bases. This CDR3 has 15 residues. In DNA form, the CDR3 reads TGTGCCAGCAGCCACCTACAGGAATCGAACACTGAAGCTTTCTTT. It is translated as CASSHLQESNTEAFF.